Described below is a single TCR beta chain sequence and its context. What it binds is not known. The sample belongs to a study of beta chain features in type 1 diabetes. Study-wide findings and caveats: Shorter TCRB CDR3s, moderately but significantly so, marked every one of the four CD4+ subsets in Type 1 diabetes patients. For patients, the naive, central memory and Treg TCRB repertoires appeared more alike than for healthy donors.

Reverse transcription of all isolated RNA meant that expressed TCRB transcripts were sequenced. There were approximately 3.5 million reads on average in the naive, central memory and regulatory T cell samples. Profiling relied on immunoSEQ multiplex PCR, and the TCRdb table lists in-frame clones only, not all of them. The table lists some 290,000 clones, 14% of them singletons, with around 0.016% in the top ten. By way of CD45RO/CCR7/CD25/CD127/CD95/CD27, the CD4+ regulatory, stem cell-like memory, central memory and naive cells were sorted. The authors obtained over 98% purity in all sorted populations. The CDR3 loop spans 15 amino acids. The germline V gene encodes CDR1 SGHVS and CDR2 FNYEAQ. V lost 5 bases, J lost 3 bases, and 17 bases lay in between.

The gene calls are TRBV7-6 and TRBJ2-7; D is possibly TRBD2 (7 bases). The sequenced material came from naive CD4+ T cells from blood. The receptor was derived from a man aged 30-40 years with type 1 diabetes. This CDR3 is CASSLGGLVSYEQYF. The CDR3 DNA is TGTGCCAGCAGCCTGGGGGGGCTCGTAAGCTACGAGCAGTACTTC.